These T cell receptor beta chains were read from a single sample in a study of blood T cell repertoires in COVID-19. TCRdb keeps only in-frame clones here, not all; method: immunoSEQ multiplex PCR. The table includes 210,000 or so clones, about 90% detected once. The sample comprised peripheral blood. These receptors were collected from a man aged 35 to 55 with active or convalescent COVID-19. Both conserved end residues are part of each CDR3. Fields, in order: CDR3 length, clone size, V gene, J gene, D gene, CDR3 DNA, CDR3 protein. A D gene is named only where the DNA matches it firmly. Not all rows give a size; the values are once, few, many and, for expanded clones, a class.

CDR3 length: 15; clone size: -; V gene: TRBV15; J gene: TRBJ2-7; D gene: -; CDR3 DNA: TGTGCCACCAGCAGAGAAATGGGACTCTACTACGAGCAGTACTTC; CDR3 protein: CATSREMGLYYEQYF
CDR3 length: 14; clone size: -; V gene: TRBV27; J gene: TRBJ1-3; D gene: TRBD1; CDR3 DNA: TGTGCCAGCAGTTTCAGGGGGGCAGGAAACACCATATATTTT; CDR3 protein: CASSFRGAGNTIYF
CDR3 length: 16; clone size: -; V gene: TRBV24-1; J gene: TRBJ2-1; D gene: -; CDR3 DNA: TGTGCCACCAGTGATGGAGGGTTCAGCTCCTACAATGAGCAGTTCTTC; CDR3 protein: CATSDGGFSSYNEQFF
CDR3 length: 18; clone size: -; V gene: TRBV7-8; J gene: TRBJ1-4; D gene: TRBD1; CDR3 DNA: TGTGCCAGCAGCGCAAACCTGAGAGGACAGGGAGGAGACGAAAAACTGTTTTTT; CDR3 protein: CASSANLRGQGGDEKLFF
CDR3 length: 13; clone size: -; V gene: TRBV6-5; J gene: TRBJ2-1; D gene: -; CDR3 DNA: TGTGCCAGCAGTTACTTTGGGCGCAATGAGCAGTTCTTC; CDR3 protein: CASSYFGRNEQFF
CDR3 length: 15; clone size: few; V gene: TRBV27; J gene: TRBJ2-7; D gene: -; CDR3 DNA: TGTGCCAGCAGTCCGTTGGCGGGCGGCTACTACGAGCAGTACTTC; CDR3 protein: CASSPLAGGYYEQYF
CDR3 length: 17; clone size: -; V gene: TRBV7-7; J gene: TRBJ2-1; D gene: TRBD2; CDR3 DNA: TGTGCTAGCAGCTTAGGGGTTAGCGGGAGCTCCTACAATGAGCAGTTCTTC; CDR3 protein: CASSLGVSGSSYNEQFF
CDR3 length: 13; clone size: -; V gene: TRBV28; J gene: TRBJ2-5; D gene: -; CDR3 DNA: TGTGCCAGCAGGCCCGCGGTACTAGAGACCCAGTACTTC; CDR3 protein: CASRPAVLETQYF
CDR3 length: 14; clone size: -; V gene: TRBV9; J gene: TRBJ1-2; D gene: -; CDR3 DNA: TGTGCCAGCAGCGCACACAGGAGACTCTATGGCTACACCTTC; CDR3 protein: CASSAHRRLYGYTF
CDR3 length: 17; clone size: few; V gene: TRBV5-6; J gene: TRBJ1-5; D gene: -; CDR3 DNA: TGTGCCAGCAGCCGACGGAAGCACACTAACATCTATCAGCCCCAGCATTTT; CDR3 protein: CASSRRKHTNIYQPQHF
CDR3 length: 13; clone size: -; V gene: TRBV24-1; J gene: TRBJ2-5; D gene: -; CDR3 DNA: TGTGCCACCAGTCTAGGAAGCCAAGAGACCCAGTACTTC; CDR3 protein: CATSLGSQETQYF
CDR3 length: 13; clone size: -; V gene: TRBV24-1; J gene: TRBJ2-2; D gene: -; CDR3 DNA: TGTGCCACCTCGGCGGCGGGTACCGGGGAGCTGTTTTTT; CDR3 protein: CATSAAGTGELFF
CDR3 length: 18; clone size: -; V gene: TRBV9; J gene: TRBJ2-7; D gene: TRBD1; CDR3 DNA: TGTGCCAGCAGCGTAGATTCGGACAGGGGGCGGCGTATGTACGAGCAGTACTTC; CDR3 protein: CASSVDSDRGRRMYEQYF
CDR3 length: 14; clone size: few; V gene: TRBV27; J gene: TRBJ1-2; D gene: TRBD1; CDR3 DNA: TGTGCCAGCACCAAGGGGGACAGGGTTGGTGGCTACACCTTC; CDR3 protein: CASTKGDRVGGYTF
CDR3 length: 13; clone size: few; V gene: TRBV5-6; J gene: TRBJ2-7; D gene: -; CDR3 DNA: TGTGCCAGCAGCTTGGCCGGAGGCGCCGAGCAGTACTTC; CDR3 protein: CASSLAGGAEQYF
CDR3 length: 12; clone size: -; V gene: TRBV28; J gene: TRBJ1-5; D gene: -; CDR3 DNA: TGTGCCAGCAGTGGAACTACGCAGCCCCAGCATTTT; CDR3 protein: CASSGTTQPQHF
CDR3 length: 16; clone size: -; V gene: TRBV29-1; J gene: TRBJ2-5; D gene: TRBD2; CDR3 DNA: TGCAGCGCCGGTTCCGGGACTAGCGGGATTGGAGAGACCCAGTACTTC; CDR3 protein: CSAGSGTSGIGETQYF
CDR3 length: 15; clone size: -; V gene: TRBV7-9; J gene: TRBJ1-2; D gene: -; CDR3 DNA: TGTGCCAGCAGCTCCACAGGTGTCATGTCCAGGGGCTACACCTTC; CDR3 protein: CASSSTGVMSRGYTF
CDR3 length: 17; clone size: -; V gene: TRBV6-2/TRBV6-3; J gene: TRBJ2-1; D gene: -; CDR3 DNA: TGTGCCAGCAGCACCCCCAGGCGCCTAAATTCCTACAATGAGCAGTTCTTC; CDR3 protein: CASSTPRRLNSYNEQFF
CDR3 length: 13; clone size: -; V gene: TRBV13; J gene: TRBJ2-5; D gene: -; CDR3 DNA: TGTGCCAGCAGCCGAGGACAGAAAGAGACCCAGTACTTC; CDR3 protein: CASSRGQKETQYF
CDR3 length: 14; clone size: -; V gene: TRBV5-1; J gene: TRBJ2-7; D gene: -; CDR3 DNA: TGCGCCAGCAGCTTGGGGACAGGGAGGGACGAGCAGTACTTC; CDR3 protein: CASSLGTGRDEQYF
CDR3 length: 12; clone size: few; V gene: TRBV28; J gene: TRBJ1-6; D gene: -; CDR3 DNA: TGTGCCAGCAGTTCCCGACAGCAACCCCTCCACTTT; CDR3 protein: CASSSRQQPLHF
CDR3 length: 14; clone size: -; V gene: TRBV10-1; J gene: TRBJ2-7; D gene: -; CDR3 DNA: TGCGCCAGCAGTGCCTCGGGTTTTGGCAACGAGCAGTACTTC; CDR3 protein: CASSASGFGNEQYF
CDR3 length: 15; clone size: -; V gene: TRBV27; J gene: TRBJ2-7; D gene: -; CDR3 DNA: TGTGCCAGCAGTTTATCACAGGGTCCTTTCTACGAGCAGTACTTC; CDR3 protein: CASSLSQGPFYEQYF
CDR3 length: 15; clone size: -; V gene: TRBV11-2; J gene: TRBJ2-3; D gene: -; CDR3 DNA: TGTGCCAGCAGCTTGAGGCGGGCCTACACAGATACGCAGTATTTT; CDR3 protein: CASSLRRAYTDTQYF
CDR3 length: 14; clone size: -; V gene: TRBV30; J gene: TRBJ1-5; D gene: TRBD1; CDR3 DNA: TGTGCCTGGAGTATAAAAGGGGGCCGGCAGCCCCAGCATTTT; CDR3 protein: CAWSIKGGRQPQHF
CDR3 length: 15; clone size: -; V gene: TRBV7-6; J gene: TRBJ2-3; D gene: -; CDR3 DNA: TGTGCCAGCAGCTTAACGGGAGCGGTGACAGATACGCAGTATTTT; CDR3 protein: CASSLTGAVTDTQYF
CDR3 length: 18; clone size: -; V gene: TRBV4-1; J gene: TRBJ1-4; D gene: -; CDR3 DNA: TGCGCCAGCAGCCACCCGGCGGGGCGGATTGCAACTAATGAAAAACTGTTTTTT; CDR3 protein: CASSHPAGRIATNEKLFF
CDR3 length: 12; clone size: -; V gene: TRBV6-5; J gene: TRBJ2-7; D gene: -; CDR3 DNA: TGTGCCAGCAGCTCAGGGGTCGACGAGCAGTACTTC; CDR3 protein: CASSSGVDEQYF
CDR3 length: 17; clone size: -; V gene: TRBV9; J gene: TRBJ2-7; D gene: -; CDR3 DNA: TGTGCCAGCAGCGTAGGGCCCCCGGGAATGGGAGTTTACGAGCAGTACTTC; CDR3 protein: CASSVGPPGMGVYEQYF
CDR3 length: 15; clone size: -; V gene: TRBV12-5; J gene: TRBJ2-3; D gene: TRBD1; CDR3 DNA: TGTGCTAGTGGTTTGGGGACAGGTCGCACAGATACGCAGTATTTT; CDR3 protein: CASGLGTGRTDTQYF
CDR3 length: 13; clone size: -; V gene: TRBV27; J gene: TRBJ1-1; D gene: -; CDR3 DNA: TGTGCCAGCACCCGGGGGGGGATCACTGAAGCTTTCTTT; CDR3 protein: CASTRGGITEAFF
CDR3 length: 15; clone size: -; V gene: TRBV25-1; J gene: TRBJ2-5; D gene: TRBD2; CDR3 DNA: TGTGCCAGCAGTGATTTAGCGGGAGTCGGTCAGACCCAGTACTTC; CDR3 protein: CASSDLAGVGQTQYF
CDR3 length: 14; clone size: -; V gene: TRBV7-3; J gene: TRBJ1-6; D gene: -; CDR3 DNA: TGTGCCAGCAGCCCAACGGGGGGGTCCTCACCCCTCCACTTT; CDR3 protein: CASSPTGGSSPLHF
CDR3 length: 15; clone size: -; V gene: TRBV5-1; J gene: TRBJ2-2; D gene: -; CDR3 DNA: TGCGCCAGCAGCTTGATAGCTCAGAACACCGGGGAGCTGTTTTTT; CDR3 protein: CASSLIAQNTGELFF
CDR3 length: 14; clone size: -; V gene: TRBV6-5; J gene: TRBJ2-5; D gene: TRBD1; CDR3 DNA: TGTGCCGGCAGAATGGGACAGGGGGTAGAGACCCAGTACTTC; CDR3 protein: CAGRMGQGVETQYF
CDR3 length: 13; clone size: -; V gene: TRBV10-2; J gene: TRBJ2-1; D gene: TRBD2; CDR3 DNA: TGCGCCAGCAGCGGGACTATTTACAATGAGCAGTTCTTC; CDR3 protein: CASSGTIYNEQFF
CDR3 length: 14; clone size: -; V gene: TRBV27; J gene: TRBJ2-1; D gene: TRBD2; CDR3 DNA: TGTGCCAGCAGTTTTAGCGGGAGTACCAATGAGCAGTTCTTC; CDR3 protein: CASSFSGSTNEQFF
CDR3 length: 13; clone size: once; V gene: TRBV5-1; J gene: TRBJ1-1; D gene: -; CDR3 DNA: TGCGCCAGCAGCCCCACAGGGAACACTGAAGCTTTCTTT; CDR3 protein: CASSPTGNTEAFF
CDR3 length: 16; clone size: -; V gene: TRBV28; J gene: TRBJ1-3; D gene: -; CDR3 DNA: TGTGCCAGCAGTAACCCCTCGACAGGCGTCGGGGACACCATATATTTT; CDR3 protein: CASSNPSTGVGDTIYF
CDR3 length: 16; clone size: -; V gene: TRBV30; J gene: TRBJ1-6; D gene: -; CDR3 DNA: TGTGCCTGGAGTGGGACCCCGACAGTCTATAATTCACCCCTCCACTTT; CDR3 protein: CAWSGTPTVYNSPLHF
CDR3 length: 14; clone size: -; V gene: TRBV27; J gene: TRBJ1-2; D gene: -; CDR3 DNA: TGTGCCAGCAGTTCCCTGGGGGGGGCAGAGGGCTACACCTTC; CDR3 protein: CASSSLGGAEGYTF
CDR3 length: 14; clone size: -; V gene: TRBV29-1; J gene: TRBJ2-1; D gene: TRBD2; CDR3 DNA: TGCAGCGTCCTAGCGGGGGCCACATACAATGAGCAGTTCTTC; CDR3 protein: CSVLAGATYNEQFF
CDR3 length: 17; clone size: -; V gene: TRBV27; J gene: TRBJ1-2; D gene: TRBD1; CDR3 DNA: TGTGCCAGCAGTTTCCTCCCGGGACAGGGATCTGGTGATGGCTACACCTTC; CDR3 protein: CASSFLPGQGSGDGYTF